The sequence of this T cell receptor (beta chain) was determined in a study of blood T cell repertoires in COVID-19. As for the study in general: Donors in the United States, Italy and Spain gave samples during acute or convalescent COVID-19. The cDNA or gDNA used as material had been derived from T cells, B-cell-depleted T cells, or PBMCs.

This CDR3 has 14 amino acids. Germline V lookup: CDR1 LGHDT, CDR2 YNNKEL (reference sequence). Germline trimming cut 4 bases from V and 2 bases from J; bases unmatched to any gene: 5. Participants came from about 24 US areas, aged roughly 18 to 95 years. Cohort 3 donors were reported recovered after two negative PCRs, clearance, or symptom resolution. TCRdb keeps only in-frame clones here, not all; method: immunoSEQ multiplex PCR. Here the sample spans some 270,000 clones, approximately 83% being singletons. Source material: PBMCs or T cells enriched from blood (not recorded which). V is TRBV3-1 (or the pseudogene TRBV3-2) and J is TRBJ2-7, with TRBD1 matching over 7 bases. The clonotype comes from a man aged 50 to 60 who had recovered from COVID-19. The chain's CDR3 is CASSRGQDAYEQYF. Written as DNA, the CDR3 is TGTGCCAGCAGCCGTGGACAGGACGCCTACGAGCAGTACTTC.